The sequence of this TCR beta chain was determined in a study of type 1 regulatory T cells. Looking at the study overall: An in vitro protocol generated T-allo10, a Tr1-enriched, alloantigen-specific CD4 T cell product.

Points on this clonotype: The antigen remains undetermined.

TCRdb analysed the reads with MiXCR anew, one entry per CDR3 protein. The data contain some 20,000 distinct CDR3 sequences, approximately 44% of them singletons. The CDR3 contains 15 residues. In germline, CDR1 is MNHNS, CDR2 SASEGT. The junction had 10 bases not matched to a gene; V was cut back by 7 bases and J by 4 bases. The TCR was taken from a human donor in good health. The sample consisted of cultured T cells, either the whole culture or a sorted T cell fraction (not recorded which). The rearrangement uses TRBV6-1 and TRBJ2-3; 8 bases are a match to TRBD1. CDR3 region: CASTKQGAVSDTQYF. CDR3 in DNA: TGTGCCAGCACCAAGCAGGGGGCAGTGTCAGATACGCAGTATTTT.